This T cell receptor beta chain derives from a study of blood T cell repertoires in COVID-19. Study context: Sample material is recorded as cDNA or gDNA derived from T cells, B-cell-depleted T cells, or PBMCs.

This CDR3 is 15 amino acids long. The germline gives CDR1 MDHEN, CDR2 SYDVKM. V was cut by 3 bases and J by 0 bases, with 9 bases left in between. In the authors' workflow: Amplification of reference gene primers was used by the study to estimate nucleated cell counts. TCRdb's table, derived via immunoSEQ multiplex PCR, lists solely in-frame clones and lacks some. The V and J calls and clone size come from that table; D and trimming were worked out from the DNA. This table holds over 200,000 clones, roughly 80% found once. This TCR came from a human donor in a cohort sampled during active COVID-19. The chain couples TRBV28 to TRBJ1-5; unclear D gene. The sequencing sample was made of peripheral blood. The CDR3 DNA reads as TGTGCCAGCAGTTTCCGGGGTTATAGCAATCAGCCCCAGCATTTT. As protein: CASSFRGYSNQPQHF.